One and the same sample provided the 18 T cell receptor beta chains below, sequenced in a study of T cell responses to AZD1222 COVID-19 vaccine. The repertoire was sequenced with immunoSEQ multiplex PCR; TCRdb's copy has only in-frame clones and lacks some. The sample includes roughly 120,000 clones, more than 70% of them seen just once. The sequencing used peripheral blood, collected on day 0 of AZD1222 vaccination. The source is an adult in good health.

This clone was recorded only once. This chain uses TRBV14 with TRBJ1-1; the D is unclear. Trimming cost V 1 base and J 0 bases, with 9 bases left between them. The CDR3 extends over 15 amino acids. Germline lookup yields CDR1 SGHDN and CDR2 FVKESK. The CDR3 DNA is TGTGCCAGCAGCCAAGTATTTCCTGTGAACACTGAAGCTTTCTTT. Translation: CASSQVFPVNTEAFF.

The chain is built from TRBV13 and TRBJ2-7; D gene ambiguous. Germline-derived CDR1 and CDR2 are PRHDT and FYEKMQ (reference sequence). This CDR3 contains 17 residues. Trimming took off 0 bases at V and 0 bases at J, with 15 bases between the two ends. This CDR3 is CASSLGLTIQSSYEQYF. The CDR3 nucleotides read TGTGCCAGCAGCTTAGGCCTCACGATTCAGAGCTCCTACGAGCAGTACTTC.

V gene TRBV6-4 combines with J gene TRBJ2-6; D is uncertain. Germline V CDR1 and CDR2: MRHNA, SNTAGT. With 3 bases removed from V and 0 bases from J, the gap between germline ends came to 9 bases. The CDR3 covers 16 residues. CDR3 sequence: CASSETVGSGANVLTF. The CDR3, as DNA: TGTGCCAGCAGTGAGACCGTCGGCTCTGGGGCCAACGTCCTGACTTTC.

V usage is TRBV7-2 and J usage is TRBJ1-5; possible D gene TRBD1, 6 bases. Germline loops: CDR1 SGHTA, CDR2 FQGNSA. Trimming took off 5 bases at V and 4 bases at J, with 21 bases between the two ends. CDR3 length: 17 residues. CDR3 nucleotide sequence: TGTGCCAGCAGCCACTTAAGTAGACAGGCTTTAAATCAGCCCCAGCATTTT. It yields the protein CASSHLSRQALNQPQHF.

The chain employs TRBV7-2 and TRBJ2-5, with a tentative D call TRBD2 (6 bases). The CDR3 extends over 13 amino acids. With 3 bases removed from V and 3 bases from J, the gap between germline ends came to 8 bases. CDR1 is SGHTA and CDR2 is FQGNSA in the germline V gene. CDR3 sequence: CASSFGGKETQYF. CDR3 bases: TGTGCCAGCAGCTTTGGCGGGAAAGAGACCCAGTACTTC.

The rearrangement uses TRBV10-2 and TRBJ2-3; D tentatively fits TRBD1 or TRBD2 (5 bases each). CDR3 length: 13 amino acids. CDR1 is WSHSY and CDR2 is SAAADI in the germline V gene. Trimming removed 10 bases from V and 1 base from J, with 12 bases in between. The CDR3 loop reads CATLGPRTDTQYF. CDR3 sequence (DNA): TGCGCCACTCTGGGACCCCGCACAGATACGCAGTATTTT.

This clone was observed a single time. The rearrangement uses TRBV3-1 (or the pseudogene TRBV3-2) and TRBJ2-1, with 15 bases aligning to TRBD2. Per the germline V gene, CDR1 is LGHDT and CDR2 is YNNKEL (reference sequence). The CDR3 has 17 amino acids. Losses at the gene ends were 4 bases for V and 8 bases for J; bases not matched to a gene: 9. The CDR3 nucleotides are TGTGCCAGCAGCCCGTGGACTAGCGGGGGGGTGGGTCATGAGCAGTTCTTC. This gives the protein CASSPWTSGGVGHEQFF.

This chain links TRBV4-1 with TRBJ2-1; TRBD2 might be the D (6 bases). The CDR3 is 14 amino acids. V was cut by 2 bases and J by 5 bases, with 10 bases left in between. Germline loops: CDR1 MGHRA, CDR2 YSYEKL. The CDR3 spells CASSQRRENNEQFF. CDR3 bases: TGCGCCAGCAGCCAAAGGCGGGAAAACAATGAGCAGTTCTTC.

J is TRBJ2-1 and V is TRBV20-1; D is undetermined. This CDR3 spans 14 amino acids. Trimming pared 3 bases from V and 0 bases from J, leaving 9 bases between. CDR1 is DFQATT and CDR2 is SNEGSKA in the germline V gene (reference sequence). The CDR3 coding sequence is TGCAGTGCTAGTGCGCGGTACTCCTACAATGAGCAGTTCTTC. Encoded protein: CSASARYSYNEQFF.

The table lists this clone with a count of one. CDR3 coding DNA: TGTGCCAGCAGCACAAACCCCGGGTTTGGCTACACCTTC. It codes for CASSTNPGFGYTF. This chain joins TRBV7-2 and TRBJ1-2; the D is unclear. The V gene's germline CDR1 is SGHTA and CDR2 FQGNSA. Trimming took off 5 bases at V and 7 bases at J, with 14 bases between the two ends. The CDR3 loop spans 13 amino acids.

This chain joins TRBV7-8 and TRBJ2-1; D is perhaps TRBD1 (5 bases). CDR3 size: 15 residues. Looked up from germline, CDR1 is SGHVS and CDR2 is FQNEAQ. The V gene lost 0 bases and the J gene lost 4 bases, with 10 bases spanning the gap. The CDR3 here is CASSLASYRYNEQFF. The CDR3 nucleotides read TGTGCCAGCAGCTTAGCGAGCTACAGGTACAATGAGCAGTTCTTC. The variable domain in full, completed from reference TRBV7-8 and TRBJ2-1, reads GAGVSQSPRYKVAKRGQDVALRCDPISGHVSLFWYQQALGQGPEFLTYFQNEAQLDKSGLPSDRFFAERPEGSVSTLKIQRTQQEDSAVYLCASSLASYRYNEQFFGPGTRLTVL.

This CDR3 reads CASSLSGLDTGELFF. The CDR3 nucleotides are TGTGCCAGCAGCTTGTCAGGGCTCGACACCGGGGAGCTGTTTTTT. The rearrangement joins TRBV5-4 to TRBJ2-2; maybe TRBD1 (5 bases). The germline gives CDR1 SGHNT, CDR2 YYREEE (reference sequence). The CDR3 consists of 15 residues. The V end lost 1 base, the J end lost 3 bases, and 10 bases lay between the germline ends.

CDR3 residues: CASRHSGTFNYGYTF. CDR3 nucleotide sequence: TGCGCCAGCAGACACTCCGGGACCTTTAACTATGGCTACACCTTC. The chain is built from TRBV4-3 and TRBJ1-2; a weak D match, TRBD1 (5 bases). CDR3 length: 15 amino acids. The V end lost 6 bases, the J end lost 1 base, and 15 bases lay between the germline ends. Germline V CDR1 and CDR2: LGHNA, YSLEER.

The CDR3 sequence is CASRRTGTPTIYF. Written as DNA, the CDR3 is TGTGCCAGCAGAAGGACGGGAACCCCCACCATATATTTT. The chain joins TRBV6-5 to TRBJ1-3; no definite D call. V was pared by 6 bases and J by 9 bases, with 15 bases between. This CDR3 has 13 residues. Germline CDR1 is MNHEY and CDR2 is SVGAGI.

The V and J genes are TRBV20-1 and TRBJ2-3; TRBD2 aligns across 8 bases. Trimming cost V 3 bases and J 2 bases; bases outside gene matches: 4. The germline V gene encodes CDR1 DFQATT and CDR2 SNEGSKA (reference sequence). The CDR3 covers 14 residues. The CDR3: CSASERGHTDTQYF. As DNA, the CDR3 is TGCAGTGCTAGTGAGCGGGGGCACACAGATACGCAGTATTTT.

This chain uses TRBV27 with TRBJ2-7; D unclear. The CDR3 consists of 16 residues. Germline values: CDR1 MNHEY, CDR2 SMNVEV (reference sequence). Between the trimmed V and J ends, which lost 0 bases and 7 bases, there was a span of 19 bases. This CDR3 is CASSLSFEASIWEQYF. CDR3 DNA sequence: TGTGCCAGCAGTTTATCTTTTGAAGCTTCAATTTGGGAGCAGTACTTC.

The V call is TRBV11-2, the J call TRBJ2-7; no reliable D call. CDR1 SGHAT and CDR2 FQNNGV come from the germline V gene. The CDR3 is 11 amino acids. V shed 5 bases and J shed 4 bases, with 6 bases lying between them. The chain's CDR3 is CASSQVYEQYF. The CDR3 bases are TGTGCCAGCAGCCAGGTTTACGAGCAGTACTTC.

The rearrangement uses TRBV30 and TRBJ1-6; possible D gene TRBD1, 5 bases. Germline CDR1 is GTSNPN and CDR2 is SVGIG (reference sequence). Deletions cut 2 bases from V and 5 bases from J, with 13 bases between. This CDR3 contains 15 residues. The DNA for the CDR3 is TGTGCCTGGAGTTTCGGGACGGGTAATAATTCACCCCTCCACTTT. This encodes CAWSFGTGNNSPLHF.